The sequence of this T cell receptor beta chain was determined in a study of tumor-infiltrating lymphocytes in localized non-small cell lung cancer. Germline-derived CDR1 and CDR2 are SEHNR and FQNEAQ (reference sequence). V gave up 1 base and J gave up 2 bases, with 8 bases separating them. CDR3 length: 14 residues. The data were produced by immunoSEQ multiplex PCR, yet TCRdb's version contains in-frame clones alone and is incomplete. Among roughly 8,500 clones listed, around 62% were seen once. This TCR was sampled from a human donor with non-small cell lung cancer. Sequences were obtained from uninvolved lung tissue not adjacent to the tumor. This rearrangement joins TRBV7-9 to TRBJ2-5, with D hard to call. CDR3 loop: CASSLEGRQETQYF. The CDR3 nucleotides read TGTGCCAGCAGCTTAGAAGGCCGTCAAGAGACCCAGTACTTC.